This TCR beta chain is drawn from a study of Ad26.COV2.S vaccination and SARS-CoV-2 variants. Study-wide background: Doses of Ad26.COV2.S were injected into muscle once or twice, 56 days apart. The study's findings and limits: The study found higher spike-specific TCR breadth in vaccine than placebo recipients. Reported post-vaccination CD8+ and CD4+ T cell responses to spike showed substantial breadth.

Treatment in this sample: 19 received Ad26.COV2.S at low or high dose, single or two shots; 5 received placebo; per-sample allocation not given. It was on day 63 after the first vaccine or placebo injection that samples were taken. This CDR3 contains 15 residues. The V gene's germline CDR1 is MNHEY and CDR2 SMNVEV (reference sequence). V was trimmed by 7 bases and J by 3 bases, leaving 17 bases between them. With respect to this clone: Its antigen is currently unknown.

Method: immunoSEQ multiplex PCR; TCRdb's copy keeps in-frame clones and lacks some. This table holds 300,000 to 350,000 clones, less than 90% found once. Source: peripheral blood, taken in a trial of Ad26.COV2.S vaccine versus placebo. This chain uses TRBV27 with TRBJ2-3; possible D gene TRBD2, 6 bases. This clonotype was sampled from a person between 18 and 65 years old who received the Ad26.COV2.S COVID-19 vaccine or a placebo. DNA of the CDR3: TGTGCCAGCAACCCCCAGTCGGAGGGAACAGATACGCAGTATTTT. Translation gives CASNPQSEGTDTQYF.